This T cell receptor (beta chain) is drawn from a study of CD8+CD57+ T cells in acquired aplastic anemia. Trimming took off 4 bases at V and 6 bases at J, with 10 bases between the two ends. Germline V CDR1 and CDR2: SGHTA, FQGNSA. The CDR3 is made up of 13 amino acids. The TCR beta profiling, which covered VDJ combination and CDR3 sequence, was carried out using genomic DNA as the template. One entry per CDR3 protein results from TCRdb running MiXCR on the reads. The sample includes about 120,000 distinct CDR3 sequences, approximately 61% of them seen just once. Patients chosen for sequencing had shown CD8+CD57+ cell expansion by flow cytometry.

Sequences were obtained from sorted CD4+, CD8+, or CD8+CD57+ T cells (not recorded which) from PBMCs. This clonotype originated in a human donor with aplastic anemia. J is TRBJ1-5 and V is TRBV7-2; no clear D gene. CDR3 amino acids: CASSSQPGQPQHF. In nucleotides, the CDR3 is TGTGCCAGCAGCTCCCAACCGGGTCAGCCCCAGCATTTT.